The 17 T cell receptor beta chains below all came from one sample that was sequenced in a study of T cell changes during pregnancy in multiple sclerosis. Here immunoSEQ multiplex PCR was the method, and the copy in TCRdb shows in-frame clones only, minus some. The sample shows about 62,000 clones, about 89% of them seen only once. The material sequenced was peripheral blood, taken in the first trimester of pregnancy. These receptor sequences come from a female donor with multiple sclerosis, enrolled in a pregnancy study.

This chain joins TRBV29-1 and TRBJ2-7, with D perhaps TRBD1 (5 bases). Germline V gene lookup returns CDR1 SQVTM and CDR2 ANQGSEA. Deletions cut 6 bases from V and 2 bases from J, with 14 bases between. The CDR3 contains 13 residues. DNA of the CDR3: TGCAGCGTGAGAACCGACAGAGCCTACGAGCAGTACTTC. It specifies CSVRTDRAYEQYF.

This chain connects TRBV6-5 to TRBJ2-1, with D possibly being TRBD2 (5 bases). The CDR3 runs 11 residues. V lost 5 bases, J lost 8 bases, and 7 bases lay in between. Looked up from germline, CDR1 is MNHEY and CDR2 is SVGAGI. For the CDR3, the DNA is TGTGCCAGCAGTGAGGGCTATGAGCAGTTCTTC. It translates to CASSEGYEQFF.

V and J are TRBV19 and TRBJ1-5; D is perhaps TRBD1 (5 bases). Germline V lookup: CDR1 LNHDA, CDR2 SQIVND (reference sequence). The CDR3 is made up of 13 amino acids. Trimming took off 3 bases at V and 11 bases at J, with 14 bases between the two ends. The CDR3 loop reads CASSMVYRGSQHF. CDR3 in DNA: TGTGCCAGTAGTATGGTTTACCGGGGGTCCCAGCATTTT.

The chain couples TRBV27 to TRBJ1-2; possible D gene TRBD1, 5 bases. The CDR3 is made up of 15 amino acids. Germline CDR1 and CDR2: MNHEY and SMNVEV (reference sequence). V gave up 3 bases and J gave up 7 bases, with 18 bases separating them. In DNA, the CDR3 is TGTGCCAGCAGTTTCACCGCAGGGATCGAGCGTGGCTACACCTTC. Its translation: CASSFTAGIERGYTF.

On this clone: The same CDR3 also results from other DNA sequences found in this sample. The chain combines TRBV5-1 with TRBJ2-5, with a tentative D call TRBD2 (5 bases). Germline CDR1 reads SGHRS; CDR2 reads YFSETQ. This CDR3 region has 13 residues. V was shortened by 2 bases and J by 1 base, with 6 bases between the two germline ends. This CDR3 reads CASSLSGQETQYF. The CDR3 DNA reads TGCGCCAGCAGCTTAAGCGGCCAAGAGACCCAGTACTTC.

The chain links TRBV5-1 to TRBJ2-1; the D gene is possibly TRBD1 (5 bases). The length of the CDR3 is 14 residues. In germline, CDR1 is SGHRS, CDR2 YFSETQ. V lost 1 base and J 6 bases, leaving 11 bases between the germline ends. Here the CDR3 DNA reads TGCGCCAGCAGCTTGATCCAGGGTGCCAATGAGCAGTTCTTC. Its translation is CASSLIQGANEQFF.

CDR3 amino acids: CASRDRTEGYGYTF. The CDR3 DNA reads as TGTGCCAGCAGAGATAGGACAGAAGGGTACGGCTACACCTTC. V and J are TRBV6-5 and TRBJ1-2, with D perhaps TRBD1 (6 bases). The germline V and J ends were trimmed by 6 bases and 8 bases, with 19 bases remaining between them. The CDR3 consists of 14 residues. CDR1 and CDR2 from the germline V gene are MNHEY and SVGAGI.

The rearrangement links TRBV7-9 to TRBJ2-7, with D perhaps TRBD2 (5 bases). V lost 5 bases and J lost 2, with 10 bases in between. The germline gives CDR1 SEHNR, CDR2 FQNEAQ (reference sequence). This CDR3 spans 13 amino acids. As DNA, the CDR3 is TGTGCCAGCAGCCACGGAGGAGCCTACGAGCAGTACTTC. Its translation: CASSHGGAYEQYF.

V gene TRBV30 combines with J gene TRBJ2-7, with D maybe TRBD2 (7 bases). The CDR3 consists of 15 residues. V dropped 1 base and J dropped 1 base, with 14 bases sitting between them. Germline V gene sequence: CDR1 GTSNPN, CDR2 SVGIG (reference sequence). The CDR3 loop reads CAWSGVGGASYEQYF. CDR3 bases: TGTGCCTGGAGTGGGGTTGGGGGGGCTTCCTACGAGCAGTACTTC.

In its sample, this clone was seen a few times. The chain couples TRBV6-4 to TRBJ2-2; no firm D call. Deletions cut 5 bases from V and 2 bases from J, with 6 bases between. The CDR3 consists of 13 residues. Germline V CDR1 and CDR2: MRHNA, SNTAGT. CDR3 nucleotides: TGTGCCAGCAGTAGAGAAAACACCGGGGAGCTGTTTTTT. Translated: CASSRENTGELFF.

This chain uses TRBV9 with TRBJ1-2, with D maybe TRBD1 (6 bases). There are 14 residues in the CDR3. V lost 3 bases and J lost 2, with 11 bases in between. Germline loops: CDR1 SGDLS, CDR2 YYNGEE. The CDR3 DNA reads TGTGCCAGCAGCGCCCGACAGGAAAACTATGGCTACACCTTC. Amino acid sequence: CASSARQENYGYTF.

The chain couples TRBV5-1 to TRBJ2-1, with D possibly matching TRBD2 (6 bases). From germline, CDR1 is SGHRS and CDR2 YFSETQ. The V gene lost 0 bases and the J gene lost 14 bases, with 21 bases spanning the gap. This CDR3 has 15 amino acids. CDR3 in amino acids: CASSLGSSAEVKKFF. The CDR3 DNA is TGCGCCAGCAGCTTGGGCTCTAGCGCCGAGGTGAAAAAGTTCTTC.

This chain joins TRBV7-9 and TRBJ2-3; the match to TRBD2 covers 8 bases. Trimming removed 9 bases from V and 5 bases from J; junction bases left unmatched: 13. Looked up from germline, CDR1 is SEHNR and CDR2 is FQNEAQ (reference sequence). CDR3 length: 15 amino acids. For the CDR3, the DNA is TGTGCCAGTTCAAACCGGGGGGGGCCAGGAGATACGCAGTATTTT. Residues: CASSNRGGPGDTQYF.

This clone was seen a handful of times. The chain links TRBV21-1 to TRBJ1-3; TRBD1, the table's D call, lacks a check against the DNA. TRBV21-1 is listed as a pseudogene. This CDR3 has 15 amino acids. The chain's CDR3 is CASSLTGGWGNTIYF. The CDR3 nucleotides read TGTGCCAGCAGCCTGACAGGGGGCTGGGGGAACACCATATATTTT.

This rearrangement joins TRBV4-3 to TRBJ2-5; the match to TRBD2 covers 13 bases. This CDR3 contains 18 residues. Trimming removed 1 base from V and 2 bases from J; junction bases left unmatched: 7. Looked up from germline, CDR1 is LGHNA and CDR2 is YSLEER. The CDR3 DNA reads TGCGCCAGCAGCCAAGGGACTAGCGGGGGATCTGGGCAAGAGACCCAGTACTTC. Amino acids: CASSQGTSGGSGQETQYF.

This chain joins TRBV27 and TRBJ2-7, with D possibly being TRBD2 (6 bases). V was clipped by 1 base and J by 0 bases, with 7 bases between them. Germline V gene sequence: CDR1 MNHEY, CDR2 SMNVEV (reference sequence). This CDR3 is built from 14 residues. The chain's CDR3 is CASSLLRGSYEQYF. CDR3 sequence (DNA): TGTGCCAGCAGTTTATTGCGGGGCTCCTACGAGCAGTACTTC.

This sequence joins TRBV10-2 and TRBJ2-5; perhaps TRBD1 as D (5 bases). V was trimmed by 4 bases and J by 2 bases, leaving 14 bases between them. This CDR3 is built from 15 residues. CDR1 is WSHSY, CDR2 SAAADI, per germline. CDR3 amino acids: CASSVSQGSQETQYF. CDR3 nucleotides: TGCGCCAGCAGTGTAAGCCAGGGCTCTCAAGAGACCCAGTACTTC.